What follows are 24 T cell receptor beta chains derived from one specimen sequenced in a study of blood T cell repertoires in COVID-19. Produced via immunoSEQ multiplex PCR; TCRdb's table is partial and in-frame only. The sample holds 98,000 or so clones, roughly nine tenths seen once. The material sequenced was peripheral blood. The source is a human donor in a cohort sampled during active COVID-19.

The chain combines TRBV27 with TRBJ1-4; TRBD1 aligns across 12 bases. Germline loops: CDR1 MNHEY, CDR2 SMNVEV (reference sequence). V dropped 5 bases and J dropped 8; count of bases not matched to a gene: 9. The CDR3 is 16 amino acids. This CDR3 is CASSTGQGARREKLFF. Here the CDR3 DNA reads TGTGCCAGCAGTACGGGACAGGGGGCGCGTAGAGAAAAACTGTTTTTT.

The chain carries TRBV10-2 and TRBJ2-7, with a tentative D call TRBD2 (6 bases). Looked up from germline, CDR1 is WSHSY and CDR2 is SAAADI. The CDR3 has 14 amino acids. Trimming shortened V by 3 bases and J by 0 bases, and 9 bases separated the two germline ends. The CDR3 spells CASSERGSSYEQYF. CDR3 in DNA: TGCGCCAGCAGTGAACGGGGGAGCTCCTACGAGCAGTACTTC.

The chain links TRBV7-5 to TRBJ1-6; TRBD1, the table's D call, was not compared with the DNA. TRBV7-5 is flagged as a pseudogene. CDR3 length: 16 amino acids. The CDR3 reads CVRSLNWGHYNSPLHF. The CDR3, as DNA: TGTGTCAGAAGCTTAAATTGGGGACACTATAATTCACCCCTCCACTTT.

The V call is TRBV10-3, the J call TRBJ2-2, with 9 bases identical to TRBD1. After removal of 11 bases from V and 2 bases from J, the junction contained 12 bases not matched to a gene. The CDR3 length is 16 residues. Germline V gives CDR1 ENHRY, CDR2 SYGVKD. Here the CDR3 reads CAAEPRQGVNTGELFF. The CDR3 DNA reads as TGTGCCGCGGAACCACGACAGGGGGTAAACACCGGGGAGCTGTTTTTT.

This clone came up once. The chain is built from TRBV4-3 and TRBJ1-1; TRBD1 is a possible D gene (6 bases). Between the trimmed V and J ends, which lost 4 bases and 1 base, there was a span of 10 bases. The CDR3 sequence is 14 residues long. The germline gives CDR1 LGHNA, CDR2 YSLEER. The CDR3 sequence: CASSRQASNTEAFF. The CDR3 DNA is TGCGCCAGCAGCCGACAGGCTTCGAACACTGAAGCTTTCTTT.

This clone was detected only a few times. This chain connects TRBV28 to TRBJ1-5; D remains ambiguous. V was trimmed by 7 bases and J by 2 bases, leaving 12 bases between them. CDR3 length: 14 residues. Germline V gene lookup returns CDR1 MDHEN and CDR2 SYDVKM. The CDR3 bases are TGTGCCAGCAAACCTGGGCAGGGCAATCAGCCCCAGCATTTT. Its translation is CASKPGQGNQPQHF. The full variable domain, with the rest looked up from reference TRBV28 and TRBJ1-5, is DVKVTQSSRYLVKRTGEKVFLECVQDMDHENMFWYRQDPGLGLRLIYFSYDVKMKEKGDIPEGYSVSREKKERFSLILESASTNQTSMYLCASKPGQGNQPQHFGDGTRLSIL.

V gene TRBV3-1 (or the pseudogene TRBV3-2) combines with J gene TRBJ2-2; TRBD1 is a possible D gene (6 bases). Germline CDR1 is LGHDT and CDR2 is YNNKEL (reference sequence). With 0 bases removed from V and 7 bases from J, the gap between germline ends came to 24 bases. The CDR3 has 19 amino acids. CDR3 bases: TGTGCCAGCAGCCAAGAAGGCACGAGTGGGGGCTCCGGACGCGGGGAGCTGTTTTTT. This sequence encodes CASSQEGTSGGSGRGELFF.

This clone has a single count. The CDR3 is CASSLWHTDTEAFF. CDR3 sequence (DNA): TGCGCCAGCAGCTTGTGGCATACAGACACTGAAGCTTTCTTT. This chain joins TRBV5-1 and TRBJ1-1; D is ambiguous. Trimming shortened V by 1 base and J by 3 bases, and 10 bases separated the two germline ends. The CDR3 extends over 14 amino acids. The V gene's germline CDR1 is SGHRS and CDR2 YFSETQ.

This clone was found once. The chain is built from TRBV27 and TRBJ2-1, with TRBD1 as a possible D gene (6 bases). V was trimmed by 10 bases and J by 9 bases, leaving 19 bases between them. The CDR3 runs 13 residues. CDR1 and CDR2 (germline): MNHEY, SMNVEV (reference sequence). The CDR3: CATSRGTSTEQFF. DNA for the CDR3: TGTGCCACCTCGAGGGGGACGTCCACTGAGCAGTTCTTC.

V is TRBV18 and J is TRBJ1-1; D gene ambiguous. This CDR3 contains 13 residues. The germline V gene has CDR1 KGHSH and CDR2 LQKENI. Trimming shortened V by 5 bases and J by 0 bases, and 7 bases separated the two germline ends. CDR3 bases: TGTGCCAGCTCAGGGGAGTTGAACACTGAAGCTTTCTTT. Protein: CASSGELNTEAFF.

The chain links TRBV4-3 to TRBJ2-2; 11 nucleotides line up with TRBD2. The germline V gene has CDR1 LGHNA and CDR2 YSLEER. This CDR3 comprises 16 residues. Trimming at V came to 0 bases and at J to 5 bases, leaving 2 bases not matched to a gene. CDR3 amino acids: CASSQDRLAGTGELFF. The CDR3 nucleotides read TGCGCCAGCAGCCAAGATCGACTAGCGGGGACCGGGGAGCTGTTTTTT.

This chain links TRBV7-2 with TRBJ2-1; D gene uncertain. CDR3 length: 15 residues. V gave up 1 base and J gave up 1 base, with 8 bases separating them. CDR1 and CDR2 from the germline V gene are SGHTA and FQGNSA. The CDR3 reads CASSLDPGSYNEQFF. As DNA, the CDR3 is TGTGCCAGCAGCTTAGACCCAGGATCCTACAATGAGCAGTTCTTC.

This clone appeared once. The CDR3 here is CASSLGHPLNYGYTF. Written as DNA, the CDR3 is TGTGCCAGCAGTTTAGGACACCCTCTTAACTATGGCTACACCTTC. The gene calls are TRBV27 and TRBJ1-2; TRBD1 might be the D (5 bases). V lost 2 bases to trimming and J lost 1 base, with 11 bases between them. The CDR3 contains 15 residues. Germline loops: CDR1 MNHEY, CDR2 SMNVEV (reference sequence).

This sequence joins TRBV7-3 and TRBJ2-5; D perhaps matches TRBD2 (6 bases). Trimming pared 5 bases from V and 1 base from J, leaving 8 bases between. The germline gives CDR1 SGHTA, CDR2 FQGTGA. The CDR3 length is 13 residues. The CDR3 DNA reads TGTGCCAGCAGCCGGGAGATCCAAGAGACCCAGTACTTC. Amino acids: CASSREIQETQYF.

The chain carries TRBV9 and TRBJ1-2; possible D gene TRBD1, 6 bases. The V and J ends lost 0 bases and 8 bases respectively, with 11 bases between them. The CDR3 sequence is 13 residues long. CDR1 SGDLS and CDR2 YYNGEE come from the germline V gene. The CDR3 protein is CASSVGGPGGYTF. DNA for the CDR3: TGTGCCAGCAGCGTAGGGGGGCCTGGGGGCTACACCTTC.

CDR3 nucleotide sequence: TGTGCCAGCAGCTTAGAAGGGCGGAACATCGGAGGGTACGATACGCAGTATTTT. Protein sequence: CASSLEGRNIGGYDTQYF. V usage is TRBV7-6 and J usage is TRBJ2-3; D is perhaps TRBD2 (6 bases). CDR1 SGHVS and CDR2 FNYEAQ come from the germline V gene. Trimming took off 1 base at V and 6 bases at J, with 23 bases between the two ends. The CDR3 has 18 amino acids.

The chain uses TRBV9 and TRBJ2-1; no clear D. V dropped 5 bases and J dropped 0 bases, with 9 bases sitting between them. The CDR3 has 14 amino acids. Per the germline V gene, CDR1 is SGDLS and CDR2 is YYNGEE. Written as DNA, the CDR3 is TGTGCCAGCAGTCAACAGAGCTCCTACAATGAGCAGTTCTTC. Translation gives CASSQQSSYNEQFF.

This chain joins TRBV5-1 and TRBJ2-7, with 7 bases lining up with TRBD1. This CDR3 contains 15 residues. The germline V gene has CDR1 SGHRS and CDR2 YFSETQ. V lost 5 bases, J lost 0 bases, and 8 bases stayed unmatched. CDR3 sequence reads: CASSLFRDSSYEQYF. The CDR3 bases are TGCGCCAGCAGTCTCTTCCGGGACAGCTCCTACGAGCAGTACTTC.

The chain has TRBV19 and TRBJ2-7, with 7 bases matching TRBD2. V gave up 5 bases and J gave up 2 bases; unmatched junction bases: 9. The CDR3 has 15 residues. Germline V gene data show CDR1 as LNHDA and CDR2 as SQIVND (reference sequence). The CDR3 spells CASSDSRGTTYEQYF. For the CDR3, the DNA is TGTGCCAGTAGTGATTCCCGCGGGACTACCTACGAGCAGTACTTC.

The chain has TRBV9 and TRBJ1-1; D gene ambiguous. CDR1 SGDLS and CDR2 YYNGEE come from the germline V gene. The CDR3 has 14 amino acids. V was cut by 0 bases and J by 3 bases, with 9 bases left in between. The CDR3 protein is CASSVASADTEAFF. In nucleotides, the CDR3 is TGTGCCAGCAGCGTAGCGAGCGCGGACACTGAAGCTTTCTTT.

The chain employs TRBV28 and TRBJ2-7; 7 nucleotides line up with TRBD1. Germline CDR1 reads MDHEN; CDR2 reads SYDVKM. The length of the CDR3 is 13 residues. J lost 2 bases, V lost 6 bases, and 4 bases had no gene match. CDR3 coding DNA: TGTGCCAGCAGACTGACAGGGACCTACGAGCAGTACTTC. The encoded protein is CASRLTGTYEQYF.

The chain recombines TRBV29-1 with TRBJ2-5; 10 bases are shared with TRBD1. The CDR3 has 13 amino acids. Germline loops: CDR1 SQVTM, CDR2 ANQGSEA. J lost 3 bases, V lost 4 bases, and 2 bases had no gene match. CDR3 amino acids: CSVGGTGEETQYF. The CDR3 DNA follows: TGCAGCGTTGGGGGGACAGGGGAAGAGACCCAGTACTTC.

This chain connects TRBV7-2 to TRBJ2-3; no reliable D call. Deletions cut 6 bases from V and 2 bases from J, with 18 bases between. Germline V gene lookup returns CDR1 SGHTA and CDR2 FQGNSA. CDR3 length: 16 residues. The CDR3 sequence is CASSRKSRSLTDTQYF. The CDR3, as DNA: TGTGCCAGCAGTAGGAAGTCCCGGAGCCTCACAGATACGCAGTATTTT.

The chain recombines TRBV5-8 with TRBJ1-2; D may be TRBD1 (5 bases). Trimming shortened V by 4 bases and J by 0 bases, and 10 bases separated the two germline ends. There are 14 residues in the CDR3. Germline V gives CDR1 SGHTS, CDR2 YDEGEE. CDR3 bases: TGTGCCAGCAGCAGGGGTCACGCTAACTATGGCTACACCTTC. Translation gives CASSRGHANYGYTF.